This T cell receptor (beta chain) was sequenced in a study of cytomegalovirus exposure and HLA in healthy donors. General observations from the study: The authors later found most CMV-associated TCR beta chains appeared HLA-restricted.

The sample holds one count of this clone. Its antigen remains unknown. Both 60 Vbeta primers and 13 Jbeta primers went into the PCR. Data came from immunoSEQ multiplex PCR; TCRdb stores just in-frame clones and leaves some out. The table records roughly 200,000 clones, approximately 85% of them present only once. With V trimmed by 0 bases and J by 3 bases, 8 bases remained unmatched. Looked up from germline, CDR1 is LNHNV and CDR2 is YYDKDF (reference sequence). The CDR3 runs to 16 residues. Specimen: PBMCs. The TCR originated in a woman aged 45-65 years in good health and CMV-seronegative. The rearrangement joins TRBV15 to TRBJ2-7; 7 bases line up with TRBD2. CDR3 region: CATSRDIGGSIYEQYF. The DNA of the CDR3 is TGTGCCACCAGCAGAGATATCGGCGGGAGCATCTACGAGCAGTACTTC.